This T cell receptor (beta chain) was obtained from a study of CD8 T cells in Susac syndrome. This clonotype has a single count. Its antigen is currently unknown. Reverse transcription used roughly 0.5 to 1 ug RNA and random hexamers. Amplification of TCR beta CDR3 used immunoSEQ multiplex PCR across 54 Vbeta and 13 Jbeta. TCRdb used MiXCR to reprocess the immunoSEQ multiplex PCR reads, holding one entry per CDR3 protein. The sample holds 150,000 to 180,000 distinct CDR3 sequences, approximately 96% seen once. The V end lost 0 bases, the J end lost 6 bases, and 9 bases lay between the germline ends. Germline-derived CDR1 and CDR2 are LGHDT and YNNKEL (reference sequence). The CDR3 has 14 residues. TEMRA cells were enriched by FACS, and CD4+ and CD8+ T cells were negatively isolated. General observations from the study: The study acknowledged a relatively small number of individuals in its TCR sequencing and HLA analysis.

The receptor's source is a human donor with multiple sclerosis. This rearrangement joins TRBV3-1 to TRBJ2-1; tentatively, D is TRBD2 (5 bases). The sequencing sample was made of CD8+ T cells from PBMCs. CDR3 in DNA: TGTGCCAGCAGCCAAGATAGAGGGAGCAATGAGCAGTTCTTC. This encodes CASSQDRGSNEQFF.